These T cell receptor beta chains were read from a single sample in a study of blood T cells in healthy people across ages. TCRdb independently ran MiXCR on the 5' RACE reads; one entry per CDR3 protein. The table shows 600,000 to 900,000 distinct CDR3 sequences, with more than 25% occurring only once. Another study also made use of these data, one on T cells of mothers and their children.

The specimen was blood. These receptors all stem from a boy between 10 and 17 years old in good health. Both conserved end residues are part of each CDR3. D genes are given only for firm matches. Clone size is given for some rows only: seen once, a few or many times, or a class if the clone is expanded.

j_call | clone_size | v_call | d_call | cdr3_aa | cdr3_nt
TRBJ2-1 | . | TRBV5-1 | . | CASREGPTDEQFF | TGCGCCAGCAGGGAGGGGCCTACGGATGAGCAGTTCTTC
TRBJ2-1 | . | TRBV5-5 | TRBD1 | CASSLEGQVYNEQIF | TGTGCCAGCAGCTTGGAGGGACAGGTATACAATGAGCAGATCTTC
TRBJ2-7 | few | TRBV10-3 | . | CAISLGLDEQYF | TGTGCCATCTCCTTGGGGCTGGACGAGCAGTACTTC
TRBJ1-4 | . | TRBV30 | . | CAWSVPGRDEKLFF | TGTGCCTGGAGCGTTCCAGGGAGAGATGAAAAACTGTTTTTT
TRBJ2-5 | few | TRBV29-1 | . | CSGSPGYQETQYF | TGCAGCGGAAGCCCAGGGTACCAAGAGACCCAGTACTTC
TRBJ2-2 | many | TRBV2 | . | CASSGTANTGELFF | TGCGCCAGCAGCGGGACAGCGAACACCGGGGAGCTGTTTTTT
TRBJ2-3 | . | TRBV29-1 | . | CSVEGGGGTVYTDTQYF | TGCAGCGTGGAAGGGGGGGGAGGGACGGTATACACAGATACGCAGTATTTT
TRBJ2-5 | . | TRBV7-2 | TRBD2 | CASSKTSGGETQYF | TGTGCCAGCAGCAAGACTAGCGGGGGAGAGACCCAGTACTTC
TRBJ2-5 | few | TRBV21-1 | . | CARLVETQYF | TGTGCCCGCTTGGTAGAGACCCAGTACTTC
TRBJ2-1 | . | TRBV28 | . | CASSLRREINEQFF | TGTGCCAGCAGTTTACGACGGGAGATCAATGAGCAGTTCTTC
TRBJ2-1 | few | TRBV10-3 | . | CAISAGQSSYNEQFF | TGTGCCATCAGTGCCGGGCAGTCCTCCTACAATGAGCAGTTCTTC
TRBJ1-1 | . | TRBV28 | TRBD1 | CASRQGYTEAFF | TGTGCCAGCAGACAGGGGTACACTGAAGCTTTCTTT
TRBJ1-6 | few | TRBV10-3 | TRBD1 | CAISEQGIGSPLHF | TGTGCCATCAGTGAACAGGGGATAGGGTCACCCCTCCACTTT
TRBJ2-7 | many | TRBV24-1 | . | CATSGDGDEQYF | TGTGCCACCAGTGGAGATGGGGACGAGCAGTACTTC
TRBJ2-5 | few | TRBV3-1 | TRBD2 | CASSQASGGATETQYF | TGTGCCAGCAGCCAGGCAAGCGGGGGGGCAACGGAGACCCAGTACTTC
TRBJ2-3 | few | TRBV20-1 | TRBD2 | CSATPSSGGADTQYF | TGCAGTGCTACACCCTCTAGCGGGGGGGCAGATACGCAGTATTTT
TRBJ2-1 | . | TRBV28 | TRBD1 | CASSAPGTGRDERFF | TGTGCCAGCAGTGCCCCCGGGACAGGGAGGGATGAGCGGTTCTTC
TRBJ2-1 | few | TRBV5-1 | TRBD2 | CASSFSAGGSYNEQFF | TGCGCCAGCAGCTTCTCAGCGGGGGGCTCCTACAATGAGCAGTTCTTC
TRBJ2-7 | . | TRBV7-9 | . | CASSLVYNEQYF | TGTGCCAGCAGCTTAGTGTACAACGAGCAGTACTTC
TRBJ1-1 | few | TRBV4-2 | . | CASSNGGGTEAFF | TGTGCCAGCAGCAATGGGGGGGGCACTGAAGCTTTCTTT
TRBJ2-3 | once | TRBV30 | . | CAWSGGRINTQYF | TGTGCCTGGAGTGGGGGTAGGATTAATACGCAGTATTTT
TRBJ2-5 | few | TRBV9 | . | CASSLPGVHETQYF | TGTGCCAGCAGCCTTCCGGGGGTCCATGAGACCCAGTACTTC
TRBJ1-1 | . | TRBV18 | . | CASSDRQAGNTEAFF | TGTGCCAGCTCAGACAGACAGGCGGGAAACACTGAAGCTTTCTTT
TRBJ2-1 | . | TRBV7-9 | . | CASNLASEQFF | TGTGCCAGCAACCTAGCCAGTGAGCAGTTCTTC